The 3 T cell receptor beta chains below all came from one sample that was sequenced in a study of blood T cell repertoires in COVID-19. Sequencing was performed with immunoSEQ multiplex PCR; in TCRdb, only in-frame clones are kept and a portion is missing. This sample has around 93,000 clones; around 79% occur once, and the top ten carry around 9.4%. The sample comprised peripheral blood. The receptors stem from a woman of 80 years or more with acute or convalescent COVID-19.

Only a few counts were recorded for this clone. The rearrangement links TRBV6-6 to TRBJ2-1, with TRBD2 matching 10 bases. The germline gives CDR1 MNHNY, CDR2 SVGAGI (reference sequence). V shed 6 bases and J 6 bases; nucleotides not matched to a gene: 8. The CDR3 consists of 15 residues. Here the CDR3 reads CASSQSGGATNEQFF. For the CDR3, the DNA is TGTGCCAGCAGCCAAAGCGGGGGGGCTACCAATGAGCAGTTCTTC.

The rearrangement joins TRBV28 to TRBJ1-5, with TRBD1 matching 7 bases. Losses at the gene ends were 5 bases for V and 5 bases for J; bases not matched to a gene: 12. The CDR3 sequence is 16 residues long. In germline, CDR1 is MDHEN, CDR2 SYDVKM. CDR3 coding DNA: TGTGCCAGCAGTCCGAGGGGGCAGGGGCCAGATCAGCCCCAGCATTTT. Translated: CASSPRGQGPDQPQHF.

The rearrangement uses TRBV7-2 and TRBJ2-2; TRBD1 might be the D (6 bases). CDR3 length: 16 amino acids. Germline CDR1 SGHTA, CDR2 FQGNSA. V was shortened by 3 bases and J by 1 base, with 12 bases between the two germline ends. This CDR3 reads CASSFATGMNTGELFF. The CDR3 DNA is TGTGCCAGCAGCTTTGCGACAGGAATGAACACCGGGGAGCTGTTTTTT.